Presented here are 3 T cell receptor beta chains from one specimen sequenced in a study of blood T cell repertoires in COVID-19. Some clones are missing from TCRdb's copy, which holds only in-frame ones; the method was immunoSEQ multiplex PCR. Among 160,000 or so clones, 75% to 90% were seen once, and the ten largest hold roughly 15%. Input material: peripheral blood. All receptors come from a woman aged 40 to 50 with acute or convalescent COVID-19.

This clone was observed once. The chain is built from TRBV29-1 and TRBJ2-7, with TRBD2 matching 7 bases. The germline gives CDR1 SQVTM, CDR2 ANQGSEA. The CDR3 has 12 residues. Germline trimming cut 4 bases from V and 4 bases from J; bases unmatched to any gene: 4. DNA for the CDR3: TGCAGCGTTGGTCGGGGAGGGTACGAGCAGTACTTC. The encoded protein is CSVGRGGYEQYF.

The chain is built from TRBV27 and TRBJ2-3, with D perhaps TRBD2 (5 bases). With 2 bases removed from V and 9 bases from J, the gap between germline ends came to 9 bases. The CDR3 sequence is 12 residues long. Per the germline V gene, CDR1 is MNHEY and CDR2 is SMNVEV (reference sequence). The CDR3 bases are TGTGCCAGCAGTTTAGCGGGTGAGACGCAGTATTTT. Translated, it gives CASSLAGETQYF.

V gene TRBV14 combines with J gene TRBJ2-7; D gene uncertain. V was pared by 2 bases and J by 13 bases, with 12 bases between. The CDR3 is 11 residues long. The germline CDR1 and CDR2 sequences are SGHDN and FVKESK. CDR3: CASSQRGSPYF. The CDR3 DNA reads TGTGCCAGCAGCCAAAGAGGATCCCCTTACTTC.